Listed below are T cell receptor beta chains from one sample, sequenced in a study of chemoradiotherapy in HPV16-positive cancers. Measured with immunoSEQ multiplex PCR; TCRdb has only the in-frame clones, and not every one. This table has approximately 10,000 clones, roughly 83% appearing once. This specimen was blood, taken from a patient who underwent chemoradiotherapy. The receptors were gathered from a human donor with HPV-associated anogenital cancer. CDR3s include the opening cysteine and the closing phenylalanine or tryptophan. The order of the fields is J gene, clone size, D gene, V gene, CDR3 DNA, CDR3 protein. The D gene is left open where the match is weak. Not all rows give a size; the values are once, few, many and, for expanded clones, a class.

>TRBJ2-5|NA|NA|TRBV7-8
TGTGCCAGCAGCTTAGCGGCCAGGGTGAGAGAGACCCAGTACTTC
CASSLAARVRETQYF
>TRBJ2-1|NA|TRBD1|TRBV6-5
TGTGCCAGCGGGGGGACAGGGCCGTACAATGAGCAGTTCTTC
CASGGTGPYNEQFF
>TRBJ2-7|once|NA|TRBV14
TGTGCCAGCAGCTCCCAGTCAGGGCGCTACGAGCAGTACTTC
CASSSQSGRYEQYF
>TRBJ1-5|NA|NA|TRBV19
TGTGCCAGTAGCTCAGGGATGAGGAGCAATCAGCCCCAGCATTTT
CASSSGMRSNQPQHF
>TRBJ2-3|NA|NA|TRBV7-9
TGTGCCAGCAGCCCCGGACCCCCGTCTTCAGATACGCAGTATTTT
CASSPGPPSSDTQYF
>TRBJ1-5|NA|NA|TRBV7-9
TGTGCCAGCAGCTTAGGGACTGCCGGGTCCAATCAGCCCCAGCATTTT
CASSLGTAGSNQPQHF
>TRBJ1-3|NA|NA|TRBV23-1
TGCGCCAGCAGTCAATCGCCAGAGGCTGGAAACACCATATATTTT
CASSQSPEAGNTIYF
>TRBJ1-2|NA|TRBD1|TRBV9
TGTGCCAGCAGCGCGGGGACAGGGAATAACTATGGCTACACCTTC
CASSAGTGNNYGYTF
>TRBJ1-1|NA|NA|TRBV6-1
TGTGCCAGCAGTGAAGCGCTTTGGGGGGAAGCTTTCTTT
CASSEALWGEAFF
>TRBJ2-2|few|TRBD2|TRBV19
TGTGCCAGTAGGAGGACTAGCGGACTCACCGGGGAGCTGTTTTTT
CASRRTSGLTGELFF
>TRBJ1-2|few|NA|TRBV7-9
TGTGCCAGCAGGCCCGAGGGACAAAGACTCTATGGCTACACCTTC
CASRPEGQRLYGYTF
>TRBJ1-5|NA|TRBD1|TRBV19
TGTGCCAGTAGTATAGTGGGGACAGGGCTTTCGCCCCAGCATTTT
CASSIVGTGLSPQHF
>TRBJ2-3|NA|NA|TRBV12-5
TGTGCTAGTGGTTTGGGGGGTGGAGGAGATACGCAGTATTTT
CASGLGGGGDTQYF
>TRBJ2-5|few|NA|TRBV7-8
TGTGCCAGCAGCGTGGGGGTCCAAGAGACCCAGTACTTC
CASSVGVQETQYF
>TRBJ1-2|NA|NA|TRBV2
TGTGCCAGCAGAGGGGCAGGTTCTAACTATGGCTACACCTTC
CASRGAGSNYGYTF
>TRBJ2-3|NA|TRBD1|TRBV10-1
TGCGCCAGCAGTGAGGGACAGGGTACAGATACGCAGTATTTT
CASSEGQGTDTQYF
>TRBJ2-5|NA|NA|TRBV18
TGTGCCAGCTCACCACCGATGGGGACCCAGTACTTC
CASSPPMGTQYF
>TRBJ2-3|NA|NA|TRBV7-9
TGTGCCAGCAGCACTTCTAGCACAGATACGCAGTATTTT
CASSTSSTDTQYF
>TRBJ2-7|NA|TRBD2|TRBV15
TGTGCCACCAGCAGAGGCGGGAGCTCCTACGAGCAGTACTTC
CATSRGGSSYEQYF
>TRBJ2-7|NA|NA|TRBV7-9
TGTGCCAGCAGCTTCGCTCGCGGAACCGTCTACGAGCAGTACTTC
CASSFARGTVYEQYF
>TRBJ2-2|NA|NA|TRBV4-1
TGCGCCAGCAGCCAAGATGGGGGATCGTTGTGGACCGGGGAGCTGTTTTTT
CASSQDGGSLWTGELFF
>TRBJ2-1|NA|TRBD2|TRBV19
TGTGCCAGTCACATAGGGGGACTAGCTCATAGCAATGAGCAGTTCTTC
CASHIGGLAHSNEQFF
>TRBJ2-1|NA|NA|TRBV6-5
TGTGCCAGCAGTTACGATGAAGGGGGTTACAATGAGCAGTTCTTC
CASSYDEGGYNEQFF
>TRBJ1-2|NA|NA|TRBV7-2
TGTGCCAGCAGCGCCCAAGTAAGCTATGGCTACACCTTC
CASSAQVSYGYTF
>TRBJ1-2|NA|NA|TRBV9
TGTGCCAGCAGCCCCCGAGGCCAGCTCAATGGCTACACCTTC
CASSPRGQLNGYTF
>TRBJ2-1|NA|TRBD2|TRBV6-5
TGTGCCAGCAGTTACAGTGGCGGGGGGGCCGCTGAGCAGTTCTTC
CASSYSGGGAAEQFF
>TRBJ1-1|NA|NA|TRBV2
TGTGCCAGCAGTGACCGCACGGAATACAAAGCTTTCTTT
CASSDRTEYKAFF
>TRBJ2-1|NA|TRBD2|TRBV5-6
TGTGCCAGCAGCGGGACTAGCGGGGAGAGGAATGAGCAGTTCTTC
CASSGTSGERNEQFF
>TRBJ1-6|NA|NA|TRBV5-8
TGTGCCAGCACCGAAAACCCGAGAAGGGGGGATTCACCCCTCCACTTT
CASTENPRRGDSPLHF
>TRBJ2-1|NA|NA|TRBV7-3
TGTGCCAGCAGCTTAACGTTAACGTCGGAGCAGTTCTTC
CASSLTLTSEQFF
>TRBJ1-4|NA|NA|TRBV5-1
TGCGCCAGCAGCTTGGAGGTGCAGGGCCTTAATGAAAAACTGTTTTTT
CASSLEVQGLNEKLFF
>TRBJ2-3|NA|NA|TRBV5-5
TGTGCCAGCAGCTATTGGTGGGGAATCACAGATACGCAGTATTTT
CASSYWWGITDTQYF
>TRBJ1-4|NA|NA|TRBV9
TGTGCCAGCAGCCTCGACGGTGCAACTAATGAAAAACTGTTTTTT
CASSLDGATNEKLFF
>TRBJ1-1|NA|NA|TRBV10-3
TGTGCCATCAGTGGACAACTGGCGGGGGGTACTGAAGCTTTCTTT
CAISGQLAGGTEAFF
>TRBJ1-6|NA|NA|TRBV7-9
TGTGCCAGCAGCGAAGACAGTTATTCACCCCTCCACTTT
CASSEDSYSPLHF